Each of the 20 T cell receptor beta chains below was sequenced from the same sample in a study of blood T cell repertoires in COVID-19. Assay: immunoSEQ multiplex PCR; the TCRdb copy retains only in-frame clones and omits some. The sample carries hundreds of thousands of clones, approximately 89% recorded once. Sequencing was performed on peripheral blood. Every receptor here comes from a young woman who had recovered from COVID-19.

The chain recombines TRBV11-2 with TRBJ2-7, with TRBD2 identical over 7 bases. V lost 3 bases to trimming and J lost 5 bases; unmatched junction nucleotides: 7. Germline CDR1 and CDR2: SGHAT and FQNNGV. The CDR3 spans 14 residues. This chain's CDR3 is CASSFGGSAHEQYV. The DNA for the CDR3 is TGTGCCAGCAGCTTTGGCGGGAGCGCACACGAGCAGTACGTC.

The chain combines TRBV20-1 with TRBJ2-5; maybe TRBD2 (6 bases). The germline CDR1 and CDR2 sequences are DFQATT and SNEGSKA (reference sequence). The CDR3 extends over 15 amino acids. Trimming took off 3 bases at V and 2 bases at J, with 16 bases between the two ends. This CDR3 reads CSASGSTRPQETQYF. For the CDR3, the DNA is TGCAGTGCTAGTGGCTCGACTAGGCCACAAGAGACCCAGTACTTC.

The chain has TRBV5-5 and TRBJ1-5, with a weak D call TRBD1 (5 bases). V gave up 1 base and J gave up 7 bases, with 15 bases separating them. This CDR3 spans 15 amino acids. Germline assignment: CDR1 SGHKS and CDR2 YYEKEE (reference sequence). CDR3 coding DNA: TGTGCCAGCAGCTTGCTACTGGGGGGTGGACAGCCCCAGCATTTT. Protein sequence: CASSLLLGGGQPQHF.

CDR3 DNA sequence: TGTGCCAGCAGCTTAGAATACAGGGATAAGGGGAACTATGGCTACACCTTC. Translation: CASSLEYRDKGNYGYTF. The V and J genes are TRBV11-2 and TRBJ1-2, with D possibly being TRBD1 (6 bases). CDR3 length: 17 amino acids. Germline CDR1 and CDR2: SGHAT and FQNNGV. V gave up 0 bases and J gave up 2 bases, with 16 bases separating them.

The V and J genes are TRBV25-1 and TRBJ2-5; D may be TRBD2 (5 bases). Germline V gives CDR1 MGHDK, CDR2 SYGVNS. The CDR3 is 14 amino acids. With 6 bases removed from V and 0 bases from J, the gap between germline ends came to 11 bases. The CDR3 bases are TGTGCCAGCAGGCAGACGGGGTACCAAGAGACCCAGTACTTC. Translating it yields CASRQTGYQETQYF.

This clone was observed a handful of times. The rearrangement joins TRBV10-1 to TRBJ1-5, with 10 bases aligning to TRBD1. Trimming cost V 6 bases and J 0 bases; bases outside gene matches: 11. There are 18 residues in the CDR3. CDR1 is WNHNN and CDR2 is SYGVQD in the germline V gene (reference sequence). The chain's CDR3 is CASSQTGGRETSNQPQHF. DNA of the CDR3: TGCGCCAGCAGCCAGACAGGGGGCCGGGAGACTAGCAATCAGCCCCAGCATTTT.

V is TRBV2 and J is TRBJ2-1, with 11 bases aligning to TRBD2. Germline-derived CDR1 and CDR2 are SNHLY and FYNNEI. This CDR3 has 15 amino acids. V gave up 6 bases and J gave up 4 bases; unmatched junction bases: 5. The CDR3, as DNA: TGTGCCAGCAGCGAGGGACTAGCGGAATACAATGAGCAGTTCTTC. It yields the protein CASSEGLAEYNEQFF.

Concerning this clone: Different DNA sequences within this sample yield the same CDR3. The genes are TRBV19 and TRBJ2-3; weak D call: TRBD2 (6 bases). The CDR3 spans 15 residues. Germline V gene lookup returns CDR1 LNHDA and CDR2 SQIVND (reference sequence). Between the trimmed V and J ends, which lost 3 bases and 3 bases, there was a span of 13 bases. Here the CDR3 reads CASSISGAGTDTQYF. The CDR3 DNA reads as TGTGCCAGTAGTATTTCGGGAGCCGGGACAGATACGCAGTATTTT.

This chain uses TRBV5-6 with TRBJ1-3; D unclear. Germline V gene data show CDR1 as SGHDT and CDR2 as YYEEEE. V was clipped by 1 base and J by 6 bases, with 11 bases between them. This CDR3 spans 14 amino acids. The CDR3 reads CASSLKGGQNTIYF. DNA of the CDR3: TGTGCCAGCAGCTTGAAGGGAGGTCAAAACACCATATATTTT.

The chain carries TRBV7-8 and TRBJ2-3, with TRBD1 identical over 7 bases. CDR1 SGHVS and CDR2 FQNEAQ come from the germline V gene. V was clipped by 2 bases and J by 5 bases; unmatched bases: 7. This CDR3 region has 15 residues. This CDR3 is CASSLWQNRGDTQYF. As DNA, the CDR3 is TGTGCCAGCAGCTTATGGCAAAACAGGGGAGATACGCAGTATTTT.

This chain joins TRBV12-1 and TRBJ2-6; the table assigns TRBD1, which was not confirmed against the DNA. TRBV12-1 is marked as a pseudogene. There are 20 residues in the CDR3. The CDR3 DNA sequence: TGTGCCAGCAGCTTCGCCAGTGGAGGGGACAGGGCGAGAGGGGCCAACGTCCTGACTTTC. This translates into CASSFASGGDRARGANVLTF.

V usage is TRBV12-3 or TRBV12-4 and J usage is TRBJ2-4; D unresolved. With 6 bases removed from V and 0 bases from J, the gap between germline ends came to 6 bases. The CDR3 runs 13 residues. In nucleotides, the CDR3 is TGTGCCAGCAGAACTCTAGCCAAAAACATTCAGTACTTC. Protein product: CASRTLAKNIQYF.

This chain uses TRBV7-9 with TRBJ2-1, with TRBD2 matching over 10 bases. CDR3 length: 14 amino acids. Germline assignment: CDR1 SEHNR and CDR2 FQNEAQ (reference sequence). Trimming removed 4 bases from V and 6 bases from J; junction bases left unmatched: 3. CDR3 coding DNA: TGTGCCAGCAGCTCTGGACTAGCGGCCAATGAGCAGTTCTTC. It codes for CASSSGLAANEQFF.

J is TRBJ2-2 and V is TRBV5-1, with unresolved D. The CDR3 is 14 amino acids. Germline assignment: CDR1 SGHRS and CDR2 YFSETQ. V lost 4 bases to trimming and J lost 2 bases, with 9 bases between them. The CDR3 bases are TGCGCCAGCAGCGACTCTAGAAACACCGGGGAGCTGTTTTTT. The encoded protein is CASSDSRNTGELFF.

The V gene is TRBV28, the J gene TRBJ1-5, with D perhaps TRBD1 (6 bases). The CDR3 is made up of 14 amino acids. In germline, CDR1 is MDHEN, CDR2 SYDVKM. The V and J ends lost 6 bases and 4 bases respectively, with 13 bases between them. CDR3: CASSLGHQNQPQHF. CDR3 in DNA: TGTGCCAGCAGCTTGGGACACCAAAATCAGCCCCAGCATTTT.

The V call is TRBV7-7, the J call TRBJ2-5; 7 bases agree with TRBD2. Germline assignment: CDR1 SSHAT and CDR2 FNYEAQ (reference sequence). This CDR3 contains 15 residues. The V and J ends lost 5 bases and 5 bases, in that order; junction bases with no gene match: 11. This CDR3 is CASSPSGATWETQYF. In DNA form, the CDR3 reads TGTGCCAGCAGCCCGAGCGGGGCGACGTGGGAGACCCAGTACTTC.

The rearrangement links TRBV7-8 to TRBJ1-1; TRBD1 matches at 11 bases. This CDR3 contains 18 residues. Looked up from germline, CDR1 is SGHVS and CDR2 is FQNEAQ. Losses at the gene ends were 0 bases for V and 0 bases for J; bases not matched to a gene: 6. CDR3 sequence (DNA): TGTGCCAGCAGCTTAGCCGCCGGGACAGGGGGTCTGAACACTGAAGCTTTCTTT. This translates into CASSLAAGTGGLNTEAFF.

The chain is built from TRBV30 and TRBJ2-5; TRBD1 aligns across 8 bases. With V trimmed by 1 base and J by 5 bases, 12 bases remained unmatched. Germline loops: CDR1 GTSNPN, CDR2 SVGIG (reference sequence). The CDR3 spans 16 residues. CDR3 nucleotides: TGTGCCTGGAGTGAGAGGACAGGGTCGATTCGGGAGACCCAGTACTTC. It is translated as CAWSERTGSIRETQYF.

The rearrangement uses TRBV5-4 and TRBJ2-7, with D tentatively TRBD1 (5 bases). V was shortened by 5 bases and J by 6 bases, with 12 bases between the two germline ends. Germline assignment: CDR1 SGHNT and CDR2 YYREEE (reference sequence). The CDR3 extends over 12 amino acids. CDR3 DNA: TGTGCCAGCAGTTCCCAGGGTGGCGAGCAGTACGTC. It encodes CASSSQGGEQYV.

V is TRBV30 and J is TRBJ1-3, with D possibly TRBD1 on 5 matching bases. The CDR3 has 13 amino acids. The germline V and J ends were trimmed by 0 bases and 4 bases, with 7 bases remaining between them. Germline CDR1 GTSNPN, CDR2 SVGIG (reference sequence). In DNA form, the CDR3 reads TGTGCCTGGAGTGTACGGGGGGGAAACACCATATATTTT. Encoded protein: CAWSVRGGNTIYF.